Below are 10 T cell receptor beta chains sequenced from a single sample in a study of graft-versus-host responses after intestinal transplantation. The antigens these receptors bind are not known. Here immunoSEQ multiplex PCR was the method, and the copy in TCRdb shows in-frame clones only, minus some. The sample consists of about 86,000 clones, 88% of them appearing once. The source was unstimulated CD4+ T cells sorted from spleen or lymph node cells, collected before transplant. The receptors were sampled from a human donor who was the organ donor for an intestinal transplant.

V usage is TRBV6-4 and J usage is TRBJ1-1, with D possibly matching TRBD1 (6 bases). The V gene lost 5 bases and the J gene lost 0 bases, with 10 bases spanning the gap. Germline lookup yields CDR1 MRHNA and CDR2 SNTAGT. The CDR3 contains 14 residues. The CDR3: CASSTDRMNTEAFF. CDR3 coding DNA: TGTGCCAGCAGTACCGACAGGATGAACACTGAAGCTTTCTTT.

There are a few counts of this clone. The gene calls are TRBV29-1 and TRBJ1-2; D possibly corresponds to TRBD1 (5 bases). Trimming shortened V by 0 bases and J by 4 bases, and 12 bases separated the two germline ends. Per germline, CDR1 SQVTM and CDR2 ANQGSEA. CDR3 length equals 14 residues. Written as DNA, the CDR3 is TGCAGCGTTGAAGAGTTCAGGGCCCCCTATGGCTACACCTTC. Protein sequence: CSVEEFRAPYGYTF.

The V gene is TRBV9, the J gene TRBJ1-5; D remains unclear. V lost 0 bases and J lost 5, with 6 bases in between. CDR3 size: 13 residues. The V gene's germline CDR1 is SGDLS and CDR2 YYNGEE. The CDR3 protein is CASSVDTDQPQHF. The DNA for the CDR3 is TGTGCCAGCAGCGTAGACACAGATCAGCCCCAGCATTTT.

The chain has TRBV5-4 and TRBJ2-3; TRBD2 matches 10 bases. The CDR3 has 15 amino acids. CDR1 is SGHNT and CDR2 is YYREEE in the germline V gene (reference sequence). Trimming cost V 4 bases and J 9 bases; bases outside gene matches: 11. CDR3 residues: CASSVQVGTSVTQYF. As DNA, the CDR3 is TGTGCCAGCAGCGTACAGGTTGGGACTAGCGTCACGCAGTATTTT.

The CDR3, as DNA: TGTGCCAGTCGGCGGGTCCGGGGGAACACTGAAGCTTTCTTT. It translates to CASRRVRGNTEAFF. The chain joins TRBV9 to TRBJ1-1; D not certain. The CDR3 runs to 14 residues. Germline V CDR1 and CDR2: SGDLS, YYNGEE. The V gene lost 8 bases and the J gene lost 1 base, with 15 bases spanning the gap.

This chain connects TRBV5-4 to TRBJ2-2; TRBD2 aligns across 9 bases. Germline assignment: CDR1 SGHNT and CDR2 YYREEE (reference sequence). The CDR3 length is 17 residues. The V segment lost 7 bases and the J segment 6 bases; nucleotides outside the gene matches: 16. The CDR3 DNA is TGTGCCAGCGGGTTGACCGGGGCGGGGGGGCCGGCCGGGGAGCTGTTTTTT. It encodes CASGLTGAGGPAGELFF.

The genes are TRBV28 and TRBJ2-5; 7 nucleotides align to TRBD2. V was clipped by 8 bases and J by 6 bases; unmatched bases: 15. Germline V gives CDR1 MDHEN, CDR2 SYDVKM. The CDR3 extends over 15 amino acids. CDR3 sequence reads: CASRLGGGEAKTQYF. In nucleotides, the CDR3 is TGTGCCAGCCGACTTGGGGGGGGAGAGGCGAAGACCCAGTACTTC.

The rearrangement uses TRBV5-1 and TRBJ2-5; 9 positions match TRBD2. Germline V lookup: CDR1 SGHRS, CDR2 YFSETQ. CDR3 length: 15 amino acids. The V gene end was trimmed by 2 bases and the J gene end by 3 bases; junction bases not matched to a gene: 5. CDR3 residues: CASSFWASGKETQYF. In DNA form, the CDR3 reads TGCGCCAGCAGCTTTTGGGCTAGCGGGAAAGAGACCCAGTACTTC.

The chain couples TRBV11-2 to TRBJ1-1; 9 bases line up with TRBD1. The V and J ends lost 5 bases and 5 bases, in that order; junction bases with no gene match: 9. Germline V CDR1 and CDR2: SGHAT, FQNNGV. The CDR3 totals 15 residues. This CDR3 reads CASSPARDRATEAFF. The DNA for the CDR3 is TGTGCCAGCAGCCCCGCCCGGGACAGGGCGACTGAAGCTTTCTTT.

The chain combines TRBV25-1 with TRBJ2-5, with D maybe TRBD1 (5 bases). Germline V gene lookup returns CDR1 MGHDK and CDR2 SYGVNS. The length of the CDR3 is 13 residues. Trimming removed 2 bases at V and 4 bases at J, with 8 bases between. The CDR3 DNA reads TGTGCCAGCAGTGAAGCAGGGATAGAGACCCAGTACTTC. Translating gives CASSEAGIETQYF.